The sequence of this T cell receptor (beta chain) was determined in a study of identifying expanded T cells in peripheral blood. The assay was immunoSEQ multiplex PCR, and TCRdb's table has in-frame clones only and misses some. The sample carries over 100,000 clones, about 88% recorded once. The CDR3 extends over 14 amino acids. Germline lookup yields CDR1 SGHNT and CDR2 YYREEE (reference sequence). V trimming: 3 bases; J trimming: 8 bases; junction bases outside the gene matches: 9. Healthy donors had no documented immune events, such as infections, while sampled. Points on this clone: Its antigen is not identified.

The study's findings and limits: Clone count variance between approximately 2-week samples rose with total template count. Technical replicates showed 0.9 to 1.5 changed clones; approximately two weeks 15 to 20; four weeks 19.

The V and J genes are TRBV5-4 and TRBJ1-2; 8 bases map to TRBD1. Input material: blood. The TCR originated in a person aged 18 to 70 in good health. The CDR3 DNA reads TGTGCCAGCAGCTCGGACAGGGCGGTTAAGGGCTACACCTTC. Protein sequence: CASSSDRAVKGYTF.